Each of the 27 T cell receptor beta chains below was sequenced from the same sample in a study of blood T cell repertoires in COVID-19. The method was immunoSEQ multiplex PCR; TCRdb's version includes in-frame clones alone and lacks a portion of them. The top ten clones hold around 6.3% of a sample with around 160,000 clones, 87% of them seen once. The sample was peripheral blood. Source of these receptors: a man older than 75 with acute or convalescent COVID-19.

CDR3 in amino acids: CASSVPGLPNTGELFF. The CDR3, as DNA: TGTGCCAGCAGTGTCCCGGGACTACCGAACACCGGGGAGCTGTTTTTT. The chain couples TRBV28 to TRBJ2-2; 7 nucleotides agree with TRBD2. Germline assignment: CDR1 MDHEN and CDR2 SYDVKM. This CDR3 comprises 16 residues. V trimming: 5 bases; J trimming: 0 bases; junction bases outside the gene matches: 6.

This sequence joins TRBV5-1 and TRBJ2-3; tentative D call: TRBD2 (5 bases). Between the trimmed V and J ends, which lost 2 bases and 0 bases, there was a span of 7 bases. Germline V CDR1 and CDR2: SGHRS, YFSETQ. This CDR3 has 14 amino acids. Here the CDR3 DNA reads TGCGCCAGCAGCTTAGCGGTGAGCACAGATACGCAGTATTTT. Translation: CASSLAVSTDTQYF.

V usage is TRBV5-4 and J usage is TRBJ2-5, with TRBD1 matching over 8 bases. V lost 3 bases, J lost 3 bases, and 1 base stayed unmatched. The CDR3 has 13 residues. Per the germline V gene, CDR1 is SGHNT and CDR2 is YYREEE (reference sequence). The CDR3 DNA sequence: TGTGCCAGCAGCTCGACAGGGGAAGAGACCCAGTACTTC. It specifies CASSSTGEETQYF.

V is TRBV5-5 and J is TRBJ2-6, with a tentative D call TRBD1 (5 bases). Germline V lookup: CDR1 SGHKS, CDR2 YYEKEE (reference sequence). V lost 5 bases and J lost 6, with 12 bases in between. The CDR3 consists of 14 residues. The CDR3 nucleotides are TGTGCCAGCAGGGACACGCCTACGGCCAACGTCCTGACTTTC. Amino acids: CASRDTPTANVLTF.

This clone has a handful of counts. In DNA, the CDR3 is TGCGCCAGCAGCTTGGTGTTCTCGGACAGCCCCTCCTACGAGCAGTACTTC. Amino acids: CASSLVFSDSPSYEQYF. V is TRBV5-1 and J is TRBJ2-7; D may be TRBD1 (6 bases). CDR1 is SGHRS, CDR2 YFSETQ, per germline. The V end lost 0 bases, the J end lost 0 bases, and 16 bases lay between the germline ends. CDR3 length: 17 residues.

V usage is TRBV30 and J usage is TRBJ2-5; 9 bases are a match to TRBD1. The CDR3 length is 15 residues. In germline, CDR1 is GTSNPN, CDR2 SVGIG (reference sequence). V shed 2 bases and J 2 bases; nucleotides not matched to a gene: 6. DNA for the CDR3: TGTGCCTGGAGTCCCAACAGGGGGCCTCAAGAGACCCAGTACTTC. Encoded protein: CAWSPNRGPQETQYF.

The V and J genes are TRBV28 and TRBJ1-2; weak D call: TRBD1 (5 bases). CDR1 is MDHEN and CDR2 is SYDVKM in the germline V gene. Trimming pared 3 bases from V and 5 bases from J, leaving 25 bases between. This CDR3 spans 18 amino acids. The CDR3 spells CASSLGGRRTSALYGYTF. In DNA form, the CDR3 reads TGTGCCAGCAGTTTGGGGGGGAGGCGGACCTCTGCCCTTTATGGCTACACCTTC.

The rearrangement joins TRBV5-4 to TRBJ2-3; 9 bases are shared with TRBD1. The CDR3 has 15 residues. The ends lost 0 bases at V and 4 bases at J; junction bases unmatched: 3. The germline V gene has CDR1 SGHNT and CDR2 YYREEE (reference sequence). CDR3 region: CASSLGGQGADTQYF. The CDR3 DNA reads as TGTGCCAGCAGCTTGGGGGGACAGGGAGCAGATACGCAGTATTTT.

The V gene is TRBV19, the J gene TRBJ1-1; 9 nucleotides match TRBD1. The CDR3 extends over 15 amino acids. In germline, CDR1 is LNHDA, CDR2 SQIVND (reference sequence). V was clipped by 1 base and J by 4 bases; unmatched bases: 4. CDR3 sequence (DNA): TGTGCCAGTAGTATAGCGACAGGGGGGGGCACTGAAGCTTTCTTT. Protein sequence: CASSIATGGGTEAFF.

The chain joins TRBV2 to TRBJ2-1; perhaps TRBD1 as D (6 bases). The CDR3 is 15 amino acids. In germline, CDR1 is SNHLY, CDR2 FYNNEI. Trimming took off 4 bases at V and 5 bases at J, with 15 bases between the two ends. DNA for the CDR3: TGTGCCAGCAGTGCGGCCGGGACAAAAAACAATGAGCAGTTCTTC. It specifies CASSAAGTKNNEQFF.

As to this clone: This sample includes further DNA sequences coding for the same CDR3. The V call is TRBV6-5, the J call TRBJ1-1; 7 bases fit TRBD1. The germline V gene has CDR1 MNHEY and CDR2 SVGAGI. J was trimmed by 1 base and V by 2 bases; bases with no gene match: 1. The CDR3 length is 14 residues. CDR3 sequence (DNA): TGTGCCAGCAGTTACAGACAGGGGAACACTGAAGCTTTCTTT. This gives the protein CASSYRQGNTEAFF.

This clone is a singleton in its sample. This specimen includes other DNA sequences encoding the same CDR3. The rearrangement uses TRBV5-1 and TRBJ2-5; D gene unclear. This CDR3 has 13 residues. CDR1 is SGHRS, CDR2 YFSETQ, per germline. V was pared by 2 bases and J by 4 bases, with 9 bases between. The CDR3 is CASSLTGSETQYF. DNA for the CDR3: TGCGCCAGCAGCTTAACCGGGTCAGAGACCCAGTACTTC.

The CDR3 nucleotides read TGTGCCAGCAGTCAACCGGAGCGGTACAATGAGCAGTTCTTC. It translates to CASSQPERYNEQFF. The chain employs TRBV25-1 and TRBJ2-1, with D possibly being TRBD2 (5 bases). Per the germline V gene, CDR1 is MGHDK and CDR2 is SYGVNS. This CDR3 is built from 14 residues. V lost 5 bases and J lost 4, with 12 bases in between.

Here the CDR3 DNA reads TGTGCCAGCAGTTTGGATTTTGGGAAAGCGGGAGGGCCCAGGGGGGAGCAGTACTTC. This translates into CASSLDFGKAGGPRGEQYF. This chain joins TRBV28 and TRBJ2-7, with 10 bases lining up with TRBD2. From germline, CDR1 is MDHEN and CDR2 SYDVKM. The V and J ends lost 3 bases and 7 bases, in that order; junction bases with no gene match: 21. The CDR3 consists of 19 residues.

The gene calls are TRBV4-1 and TRBJ2-1; D call uncertain. The CDR3 sequence is 11 residues long. The V and J ends lost 5 bases and 9 bases respectively, with 8 bases between them. Germline values: CDR1 MGHRA, CDR2 YSYEKL. The chain's CDR3 is CASSEVGEQFF. CDR3 coding DNA: TGCGCCAGCAGCGAGGTAGGTGAGCAGTTCTTC.

The gene calls are TRBV6-5 and TRBJ1-6; tentative D call: TRBD1 (5 bases). The CDR3 sequence is 14 residues long. Between the trimmed V and J ends, which lost 8 bases and 6 bases, there was a span of 14 bases. CDR1 and CDR2 (germline): MNHEY, SVGAGI. In nucleotides, the CDR3 is TGTGCCAGCCGCAGGGCATCCATTAATTCACCCCTCCACTTT. The encoded protein is CASRRASINSPLHF.

The chain carries TRBV5-6 and TRBJ2-3; 8 bases line up with TRBD2. CDR1 is SGHDT and CDR2 is YYEEEE in the germline V gene. The J segment lost 0 bases and the V segment lost 6 bases, leaving 9 bases of the junction unmatched. The CDR3 is 16 amino acids. In DNA form, the CDR3 reads TGTGCCAGCACACCTCGCCCTAGCGGGAGCACAGATACGCAGTATTTT. Amino acid sequence: CASTPRPSGSTDTQYF.

This chain uses TRBV5-4 with TRBJ1-1; no definite D call. V shed 3 bases and J shed 0 bases, with 6 bases lying between them. Germline CDR1 and CDR2: SGHNT and YYREEE (reference sequence). The CDR3 loop spans 13 amino acids. CDR3 protein: CASSSRMNTEAFF. CDR3 DNA: TGTGCCAGCAGCTCGAGGATGAACACTGAAGCTTTCTTT.

This chain links TRBV5-1 with TRBJ1-4; D remains ambiguous. Trimming shortened V by 4 bases and J by 1 base, and 8 bases separated the two germline ends. The V gene's germline CDR1 is SGHRS and CDR2 YFSETQ. This CDR3 has 14 amino acids. The CDR3 nucleotides read TGCGCCAGCAGCCGGGAAGGAACTAATGAAAAACTGTTTTTT. Residues: CASSREGTNEKLFF. Together with reference TRBV5-1 and TRBJ1-4, the CDR3 gives the full variable domain: KAGVTQTPRYLIKTRGQQVTLSCSPISGHRSVSWYQQTPGQGLQFLFEYFSETQRNKGNFPGRFSGRQFSNSRSEMNVSTLELGDSALYLCASSREGTNEKLFFGSGTQLSVL.

The rearrangement joins TRBV18 to TRBJ1-1; D is possibly TRBD1 (6 bases). V was pared by 0 bases and J by 1 base, with 12 bases between. This CDR3 comprises 16 residues. Germline loops: CDR1 KGHSH, CDR2 LQKENI. CDR3 nucleotide sequence: TGTGCCAGCTCACCACCGGGGGGGGCAAGGAACACTGAAGCTTTCTTT. Protein product: CASSPPGGARNTEAFF.

The chain couples TRBV6-1 to TRBJ1-5; 7 bases align to TRBD1. The CDR3 is made up of 12 amino acids. Per the germline V gene, CDR1 is MNHNS and CDR2 is SASEGT. The V and J ends lost 1 base and 12 bases, in that order; junction bases with no gene match: 3. The CDR3 reads CASSEVPGGQHF. The CDR3 DNA reads as TGTGCCAGCAGTGAAGTGCCAGGGGGCCAGCATTTT.

The J gene is TRBJ1-2, the V gene TRBV6-6; 10 bases map to TRBD1. Trimming cost V 6 bases and J 8 bases; bases outside gene matches: 15. Germline loops: CDR1 MNHNY, CDR2 SVGAGI (reference sequence). The CDR3 totals 16 residues. CDR3 in amino acids: CASSQGQGTNLGGYTF. CDR3 in DNA: TGTGCCAGCAGCCAGGGACAGGGGACCAACCTGGGAGGCTACACCTTC.

This clone was detected once. The CDR3 is CASRGQGNTEAFF. As DNA, the CDR3 is TGTGCCAGCAGAGGACAGGGGAACACTGAAGCTTTCTTT. This rearrangement joins TRBV27 to TRBJ1-1; 8 bases map to TRBD1. The V segment lost 6 bases and the J segment 1 base; nucleotides outside the gene matches: 1. The CDR3 length is 13 residues. Germline-derived CDR1 and CDR2 are MNHEY and SMNVEV (reference sequence).

This chain links TRBV2 with TRBJ1-1, with D maybe TRBD1 (6 bases). This CDR3 has 13 residues. Trimming pared 9 bases from V and 1 base from J, leaving 12 bases between. Germline values: CDR1 SNHLY, CDR2 FYNNEI. DNA for the CDR3: TGTGCCAGGGCACAGGGTGGGAACACTGAAGCTTTCTTT. Amino acid sequence: CARAQGGNTEAFF. Variable domain in full (rest from reference TRBV2 and TRBJ1-1): EPEVTQTPSHQVTQMGQEVILRCVPISNHLYFYWYRQILGQKVEFLVSFYNNEISEKSEIFDDQFSVERPDGSNFTLKIRSTKLEDSAMYFCARAQGGNTEAFFGQGTRLTVV.

As regards this clone: Other DNA sequences from this sample encode an identical CDR3 as well. The chain uses TRBV29-1 and TRBJ2-1; no clear D gene. The CDR3 contains 11 residues. Germline values: CDR1 SQVTM, CDR2 ANQGSEA. V shed 4 bases and J shed 4 bases, with 5 bases lying between them. CDR3 amino acids: CSVVRYNEQFF. CDR3 coding DNA: TGCAGCGTTGTGAGGTACAATGAGCAGTTCTTC.

The rearrangement uses TRBV5-8 and TRBJ1-1; 7 bases are shared with TRBD1. CDR1 and CDR2 from the germline V gene are SGHTS and YDEGEE. The V and J ends lost 4 bases and 3 bases, in that order; junction bases with no gene match: 12. The CDR3 has 16 amino acids. CDR3 DNA sequence: TGTGCCAGCAGCCATGCATACAGGGGTCGAGACACTGAAGCTTTCTTT. As protein: CASSHAYRGRDTEAFF. Based on the CDR3 plus reference TRBV5-8 and TRBJ1-1, the full variable domain is EAGVTQSPTHLIKTRGQQATLRCSPISGHTSVYWYQQALGLGLQFLLWYDEGEERNRGNFPPRFSGRQFPNYSSELNVNALELEDSALYLCASSHAYRGRDTEAFFGQGTRLTVV.

The chain joins TRBV18 to TRBJ2-1; 13 nucleotides align to TRBD2. Germline V CDR1 and CDR2: KGHSH, LQKENI. CDR3 length: 18 residues. The V and J ends lost 3 bases and 5 bases, in that order; junction bases with no gene match: 10. CDR3 residues: CASSPRTGLAGPNNEQFF. In DNA form, the CDR3 reads TGTGCCAGCTCACCTCGTACGGGACTAGCGGGACCTAACAATGAGCAGTTCTTC.